This T cell receptor beta chain was retrieved from a study of cytomegalovirus exposure and HLA in healthy donors. At the level of the study: One earlier analysis, a look at roughly 180 million T cells, found roughly 110 million unique TCR beta sequences.

As for this clone: Its antigen is unknown.

The PCR contained 60 Vbeta and 13 Jbeta primers. Here immunoSEQ multiplex PCR was the method, and the copy in TCRdb shows in-frame clones only, minus some. The sample comprises 150,000 or so clones, around three fifths of which are singletons, and around 2.9% rests with the top ten. The ends were cut back, 4 bases at V and 11 bases at J, with 14 bases in the middle. Germline V gene sequence: CDR1 SNHLY, CDR2 FYNNEI. This CDR3 comprises 12 residues. Study-level findings and limits: Analysis performed later found roughly 18,000 TCR beta sequences associated with HLA alleles at 0.05 false discovery rate. Later work showed greater clonal expansion in HLA-associated TCR beta chains than in equally common others.

This rearrangement joins TRBV2 to TRBJ2-5; weak D call: TRBD1 (5 bases). The specimen sequenced was PBMCs. The receptor was derived from a woman between 25 and 40 years old in good health and CMV-seropositive. This chain's CDR3 is CASSGGYVEQYF. CDR3 coding DNA: TGTGCCAGCAGTGGGGGCTATGTTGAGCAGTACTTC.